What follows are 19 T cell receptor beta chains derived from one specimen sequenced in a study of blood T cell repertoires in COVID-19. Assay: immunoSEQ multiplex PCR; the TCRdb copy retains only in-frame clones and omits some. This table holds around 160,000 clones, about 80% found once. Sequencing was performed on PBMCs or T cells enriched from blood (not recorded which). The source is a man aged 50-60 years who had recovered from COVID-19.

The chain is built from TRBV5-4 and TRBJ1-5; D is ambiguous. CDR1 and CDR2 from the germline V gene are SGHNT and YYREEE (reference sequence). This CDR3 contains 18 residues. V lost 0 bases and J 0 bases, leaving 16 bases between the germline ends. Written as DNA, the CDR3 is TGTGCCAGCAGCTTGGGCGGACCGTGGACTTATAGCAATCAGCCCCAGCATTTT. This encodes CASSLGGPWTYSNQPQHF. Based on the CDR3 plus reference TRBV5-4 and TRBJ1-5, the full variable domain is ETGVTQSPTHLIKTRGQQVTLRCSSQSGHNTVSWYQQALGQGPQFIFQYYREEENGRGNFPPRFSGLQFPNYSSELNVNALELDDSALYLCASSLGGPWTYSNQPQHFGDGTRLSIL.

The chain couples TRBV9 to TRBJ1-2; TRBD1 agrees at 7 bases. Germline V gives CDR1 SGDLS, CDR2 YYNGEE. V lost 2 bases and J lost 0; bases outside the gene matches: 4. The CDR3 consists of 15 residues. The CDR3 protein is CASSVGDRANYGYTF. The DNA for the CDR3 is TGTGCCAGCAGCGTCGGGGACAGAGCTAACTATGGCTACACCTTC. Using reference TRBV9 and TRBJ1-2 for the parts outside the CDR3, the full variable domain is DSGVTQTPKHLITATGQRVTLRCSPRSGDLSVYWYQQSLDQGLQFLIQYYNGEERAKGNILERFSAQQFPDLHSELNLSSLELGDSALYFCASSVGDRANYGYTFGSGTRLTVV.

The chain has TRBV27 and TRBJ2-3; no firm D call. CDR1 is MNHEY and CDR2 is SMNVEV in the germline V gene (reference sequence). The CDR3 runs 14 residues. V lost 2 bases, J lost 0 bases, and 6 bases lay in between. The CDR3 here is CASSLASSTDTQYF. CDR3 nucleotide sequence: TGTGCCAGCAGTTTAGCGAGTAGCACAGATACGCAGTATTTT.

The V call is TRBV19, the J call TRBJ2-1, with TRBD1 identical over 7 bases. The CDR3 is made up of 13 amino acids. Germline V CDR1 and CDR2: LNHDA, SQIVND (reference sequence). With V trimmed by 5 bases and J by 7 bases, 5 bases remained unmatched. The DNA for the CDR3 is TGTGCCAGTAGTGTAAGACAGGGAAATGAGCAGTTCTTC. It codes for CASSVRQGNEQFF.

This clone showed up just a few times. The genes are TRBV3-1 (or the pseudogene TRBV3-2) and TRBJ1-6; D call uncertain. Trimming pared 7 bases from V and 5 bases from J, leaving 15 bases between. The CDR3 has 15 residues. In germline, CDR1 is LGHDT, CDR2 YNNKEL (reference sequence). The CDR3 spells CASTSYLADNSPLHF. CDR3 bases: TGTGCCAGCACCTCTTATTTGGCGGATAATTCACCCCTCCACTTT.

This sequence joins TRBV29-1 and TRBJ2-7; D is perhaps TRBD1 (6 bases). Looked up from germline, CDR1 is SQVTM and CDR2 is ANQGSEA. This CDR3 spans 12 amino acids. Trimming removed 8 bases at V and 4 bases at J, with 15 bases between. The CDR3 sequence: CSTLGTTYEQYF. In nucleotides, the CDR3 is TGCAGCACCTTGGGGACAACTTACGAGCAGTACTTC.

The chain uses TRBV28 and TRBJ1-3, with D possibly TRBD1 on 6 matching bases. Germline V lookup: CDR1 MDHEN, CDR2 SYDVKM. The CDR3 loop spans 14 amino acids. V lost 6 bases and J 2 bases, leaving 11 bases between the germline ends. CDR3 sequence (DNA): TGTGCCAGCAGGGACAGCGGTCCTGGAAACACCATATATTTT. Residues: CASRDSGPGNTIYF.

This rearrangement joins TRBV5-5 to TRBJ2-7; 9 bases match TRBD1. V was pared by 2 bases and J by 5 bases, with 5 bases of the junction left unmatched. CDR3 length: 14 amino acids. Germline V lookup: CDR1 SGHKS, CDR2 YYEKEE (reference sequence). The CDR3 DNA follows: TGTGCCAGCAGCTTAGGACAGGGGCGGGACGAGCAGTACTTC. It yields the protein CASSLGQGRDEQYF.

V and J are TRBV2 and TRBJ2-1; 11 bases align to TRBD2. CDR1 is SNHLY and CDR2 is FYNNEI in the germline V gene. The CDR3 is made up of 14 amino acids. V gave up 6 bases and J gave up 5 bases; unmatched junction bases: 3. DNA for the CDR3: TGTGCCAGCAGCACGGGACTAGCGGACAATGAGCAGTTCTTC. Amino acid sequence: CASSTGLADNEQFF.

The chain uses TRBV3-1 (or the pseudogene TRBV3-2) and TRBJ2-1; TRBD2 matches at 10 bases. Per germline, CDR1 LGHDT and CDR2 YNNKEL (reference sequence). V dropped 2 bases and J dropped 4; count of bases not matched to a gene: 8. The CDR3 is made up of 17 amino acids. The CDR3 DNA is TGTGCCAGCAGCCAAAGAGGAGGGACTAGCGCTTACAATGAGCAGTTCTTC. As protein: CASSQRGGTSAYNEQFF.

The rearrangement links TRBV6-2 or TRBV6-3 to TRBJ2-7; 9 positions agree with TRBD1. V dropped 0 bases and J dropped 9; count of bases not matched to a gene: 9. CDR3 size: 15 residues. CDR1 MNHEY and CDR2 SVGEGT come from the germline V gene. CDR3: CASSYSGTGLRRQYF. Written as DNA, the CDR3 is TGTGCCAGCAGTTACTCCGGGACAGGGTTAAGGAGGCAGTACTTC.

The chain couples TRBV24-1 to TRBJ2-3; D not certain. Germline-derived CDR1 and CDR2 are KGHDR and SFDVKD. The CDR3 runs 11 residues. Trimming removed 3 bases from V and 6 bases from J, with 3 bases in between. CDR3 in amino acids: CATSDLDTQYF. CDR3 nucleotide sequence: TGTGCCACCAGTGATCTGGATACGCAGTATTTT.

This clone was detected only once. This chain joins TRBV7-6 and TRBJ1-1, with D possibly matching TRBD1 (6 bases). This CDR3 region has 13 residues. V was pared by 3 bases and J by 4 bases, with 9 bases between. Germline values: CDR1 SGHVS, CDR2 FNYEAQ. The CDR3 region is CASSFGGSTEAFF. The CDR3 bases are TGTGCCAGCAGCTTTGGGGGCTCCACTGAAGCTTTCTTT.

The J gene is TRBJ2-7, the V gene TRBV29-1; weak D call: TRBD2 (7 bases). The V gene lost 5 bases and the J gene lost 5 bases, with 19 bases spanning the gap. CDR3 size: 14 residues. Looked up from germline, CDR1 is SQVTM and CDR2 is ANQGSEA. In nucleotides, the CDR3 is TGCAGCGTTCGCAACCGGGGGGCGGCGGACGAGCAGTACTTC. Translating gives CSVRNRGAADEQYF.

V and J are TRBV5-1 and TRBJ2-7; weak D call: TRBD1 (6 bases). Deletions cut 4 bases from V and 1 base from J, with 15 bases between. Germline V CDR1 and CDR2: SGHRS, YFSETQ. CDR3 length equals 15 residues. The CDR3 here is CASSLRATGSYEQYF. CDR3 DNA: TGCGCCAGCAGCCTCAGGGCGACAGGTTCCTACGAGCAGTACTTC.

The chain recombines TRBV29-1 with TRBJ2-7; 8 bases are a match to TRBD2. Trimming removed 7 bases from V and 2 bases from J; junction bases left unmatched: 4. Germline assignment: CDR1 SQVTM and CDR2 ANQGSEA. The CDR3 is made up of 12 amino acids. The CDR3 coding sequence is TGCAGCGCCACTAGCGGACCCTACGAGCAGTACTTC. Amino acids: CSATSGPYEQYF.

V usage is TRBV10-2 and J usage is TRBJ2-5; tentatively, D is TRBD1 (5 bases). CDR3 size: 12 residues. Per the germline V gene, CDR1 is WSHSY and CDR2 is SAAADI. V was cut by 4 bases and J by 4 bases, with 7 bases left in between. The chain's CDR3 is CASSVQGETQYF. CDR3 DNA sequence: TGCGCCAGCAGTGTTCAGGGAGAGACCCAGTACTTC.

The chain carries TRBV5-8 and TRBJ1-1; D not resolved. CDR1 SGHTS and CDR2 YDEGEE come from the germline V gene. CDR3 length: 15 residues. Deletions cut 1 base from V and 6 bases from J, with 16 bases between. Here the CDR3 reads CASSLLTGLTAEAFF. The CDR3 nucleotides read TGTGCCAGCAGCTTGCTGACCGGGTTGACGGCTGAAGCTTTCTTT.

The V call is TRBV14, the J call TRBJ1-2, with unresolved D. The germline V gene has CDR1 SGHDN and CDR2 FVKESK. Deletions cut 5 bases from V and 2 bases from J, with 9 bases between. The CDR3 consists of 13 residues. The CDR3 protein is CASSIDMNYGYTF. For the CDR3, the DNA is TGTGCCAGCAGCATAGACATGAACTATGGCTACACCTTC. Using reference TRBV14 and TRBJ1-2 for the parts outside the CDR3, the full variable domain is EAGVTQFPSHSVIEKGQTVTLRCDPISGHDNLYWYRRVMGKEIKFLLHFVKESKQDESGMPNNRFLAERTGGTYSTLKVQPAELEDSGVYFCASSIDMNYGYTFGSGTRLTVV.